What follows is one TCR beta chain and its context. Its antigen is not identified. The entry originates in a study of CD8 T cells in ankylosing spondylitis. Study-level points and caveats: Characteristic, it appeared, of ankylosing spondylitis blood was a TCR beta motif of several highly homologous variants.

One entry per CDR3 protein results from TCRdb running MiXCR on the 5' RACE reads. This sample has roughly 670,000 distinct CDR3 sequences, with around 20% found just once. The germline V gene has CDR1 DFQATT and CDR2 SNEGSKA (reference sequence). The ends lost 0 bases at V and 6 bases at J; junction bases unmatched: 8. CDR3 size: 15 residues. The clonotype was recovered from a male donor with ankylosing spondylitis. The V gene is TRBV20-1, the J gene TRBJ2-7; 10 bases are a match to TRBD1. Material: blood, either unsorted or a sorted T cell fraction (not recorded which). CDR3: CSARDQTGGWGEQYF. The CDR3 DNA is TGCAGTGCTAGAGATCAGACAGGGGGCTGGGGCGAGCAGTACTTC.